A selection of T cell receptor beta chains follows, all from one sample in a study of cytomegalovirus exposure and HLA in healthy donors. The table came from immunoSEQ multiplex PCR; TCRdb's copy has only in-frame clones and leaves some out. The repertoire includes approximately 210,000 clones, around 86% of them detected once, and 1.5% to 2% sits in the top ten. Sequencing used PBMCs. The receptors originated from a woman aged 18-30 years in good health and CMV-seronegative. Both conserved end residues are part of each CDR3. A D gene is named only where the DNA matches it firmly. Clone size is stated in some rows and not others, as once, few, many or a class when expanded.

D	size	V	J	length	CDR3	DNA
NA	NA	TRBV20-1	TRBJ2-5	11	CSARDIQGQYF	TGCAGTGCTAGAGATATTCAGGGCCAGTACTTC
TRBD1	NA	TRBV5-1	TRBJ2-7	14	CASSSGDSSYEQYF	TGCGCCAGCAGCTCCGGGGACAGCTCCTACGAGCAGTACTTC
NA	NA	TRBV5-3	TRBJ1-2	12	CARRSEVYGYTF	TGTGCCAGAAGGTCGGAGGTCTATGGCTACACCTTC
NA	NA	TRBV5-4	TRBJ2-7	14	CASSLWAGPDEQYF	TGTGCCAGCAGCTTGTGGGCGGGTCCGGACGAGCAGTACTTC
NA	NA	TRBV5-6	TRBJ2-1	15	CASSVTGSSYNEQFF	TGTGCCAGCAGCGTCACAGGGAGCTCCTACAATGAGCAGTTCTTC
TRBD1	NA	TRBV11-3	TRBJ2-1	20	CASSSEPGQEGASSYNEQFF	TGTGCCAGCAGCTCCGAGCCGGGACAGGAGGGGGCGAGCTCCTACAATGAGCAGTTCTTC
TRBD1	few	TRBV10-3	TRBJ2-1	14	CATQPGQGYNEQFF	TGTGCCACCCAGCCCGGACAGGGGTACAATGAGCAGTTCTTC
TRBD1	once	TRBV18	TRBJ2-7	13	CASSLTGDYEQYF	TGTGCCAGCTCACTTACAGGGGACTACGAGCAGTACTTC
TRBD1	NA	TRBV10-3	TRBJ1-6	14	CAISTGQGNSPLHF	TGTGCCATCAGCACGGGACAGGGTAATTCACCCCTCCACTTT
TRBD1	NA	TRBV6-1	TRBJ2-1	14	CASSAGTGGHEQFF	TGTGCCAGCAGCGCCGGGACAGGGGGCCATGAGCAGTTCTTC
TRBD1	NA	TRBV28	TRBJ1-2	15	CASSSPLQGNYGYTF	TGTGCCAGCAGTTCACCATTACAGGGGAACTATGGCTACACCTTC
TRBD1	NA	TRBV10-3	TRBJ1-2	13	CAISEPGQGALGF	TGTGCCATCAGTGAGCCGGGACAGGGGGCCCTGGGCTTC
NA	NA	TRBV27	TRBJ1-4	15	CASSFGQTTNEKLFF	TGTGCCAGCAGTTTTGGACAGACAACTAATGAAAAACTGTTTTTT
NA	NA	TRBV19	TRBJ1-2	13	CASRGRQNYGYTF	TGTGCCAGTAGGGGTAGACAGAACTATGGCTACACCTTC
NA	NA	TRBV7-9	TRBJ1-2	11	CASSFSDGYTF	TGTGCCAGCAGCTTTTCAGATGGCTACACCTTC
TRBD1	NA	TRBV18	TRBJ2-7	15	CASSLTGQTSYEQYF	TGTGCCAGCTCACTTACGGGACAGACCTCCTACGAGCAGTACTTC